This TCR beta chain was sequenced for a study of neurological immune-mediated disorders. TCRdb reprocessed the 5' RACE reads with MiXCR, giving one entry per CDR3 protein. The table includes around 80,000 distinct CDR3 sequences, 10% to 13% detected once. In this sample, this clonotype turned up many times. Sequences were obtained from PBMCs. This clonotype was obtained from a man aged 40-55 years in good health.

The CDR3 DNA sequence: TGTGCCAGCAGCTTGGCCGGGGGAGGGGGGCTGAACCCCAATGAGCAGTTCTTC. Protein sequence: CASSLAGGGGLNPNEQFF. The chain couples TRBV5-6 to TRBJ2-1; possibly TRBD2 for D (7 bases). V gave up 0 bases and J gave up 6 bases, with 22 bases separating them. The CDR3 is 18 amino acids. Germline V gene data show CDR1 as SGHDT and CDR2 as YYEEEE.